One T cell receptor beta chain is described in this entry. Its antigen is not identified. The data derive from a study of shared clonotypes between healthy human individuals. Study-wide findings and caveats: The sharing of 4% to 5.5% of naive CD4 clonotypes was seen across a few donors. Tissues were not sampled, only blood, and their repertoires likely differ.

Cells designated naive CD8 were CD45RO-negative and were positively selected for CCR7, with terminally differentiated effector memory CD45RA+ cells excluded. The material for each subset, its genomic DNA, was split evenly across several immunoSEQ plates. Profiled with immunoSEQ multiplex PCR; TCRdb holds only in-frame clones, not every one. Of roughly 2 million clones listed, about 94% were seen once; the top ten hold about 1.1%. The TCR comes from a man younger than 30 in good health. The sequencing input was naive CD8+ T cells sorted from blood.

The CDR3 reads CASSFEGDTQYF. The DNA for the CDR3 is TGTGCCAGCAGCTTTGAGGGAGATACGCAGTATTTT. The chain carries TRBV7-9 and TRBJ2-3, with D tentatively TRBD2 (5 bases). Germline V gives CDR1 SEHNR, CDR2 FQNEAQ (reference sequence). Trimming left V 3 bases short and J 5 bases short, with 6 bases between. This CDR3 is 12 amino acids long.